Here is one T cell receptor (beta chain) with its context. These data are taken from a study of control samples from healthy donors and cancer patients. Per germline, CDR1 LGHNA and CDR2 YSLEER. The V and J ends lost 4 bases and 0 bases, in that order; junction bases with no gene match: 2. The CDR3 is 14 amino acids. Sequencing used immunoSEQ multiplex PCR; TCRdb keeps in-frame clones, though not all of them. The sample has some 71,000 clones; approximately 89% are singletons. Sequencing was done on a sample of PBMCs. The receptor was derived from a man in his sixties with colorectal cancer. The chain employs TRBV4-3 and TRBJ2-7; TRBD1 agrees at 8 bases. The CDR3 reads CASSLDRGSYEQYF. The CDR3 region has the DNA TGCGCCAGCAGCCTTGACAGGGGCTCCTACGAGCAGTACTTC.